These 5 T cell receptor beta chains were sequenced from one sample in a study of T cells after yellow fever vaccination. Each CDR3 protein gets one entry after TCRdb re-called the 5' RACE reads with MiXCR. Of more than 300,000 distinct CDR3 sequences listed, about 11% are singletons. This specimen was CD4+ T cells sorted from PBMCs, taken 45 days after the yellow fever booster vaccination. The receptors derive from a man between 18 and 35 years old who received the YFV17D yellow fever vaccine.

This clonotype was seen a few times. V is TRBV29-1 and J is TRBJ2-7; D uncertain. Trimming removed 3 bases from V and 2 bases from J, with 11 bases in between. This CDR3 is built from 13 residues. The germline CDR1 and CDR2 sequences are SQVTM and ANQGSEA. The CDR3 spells CSVEVGVTYEQYF. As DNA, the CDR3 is TGCAGCGTTGAGGTCGGTGTAACCTACGAGCAGTACTTC.

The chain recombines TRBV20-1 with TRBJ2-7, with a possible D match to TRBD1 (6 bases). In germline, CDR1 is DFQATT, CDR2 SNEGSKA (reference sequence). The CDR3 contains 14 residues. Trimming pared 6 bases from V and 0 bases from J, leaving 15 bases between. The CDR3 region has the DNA TGCAGTGCCAGGGGACCGGGGAGCTCCTACGAGCAGTACGTC. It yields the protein CSARGPGSSYEQYV.

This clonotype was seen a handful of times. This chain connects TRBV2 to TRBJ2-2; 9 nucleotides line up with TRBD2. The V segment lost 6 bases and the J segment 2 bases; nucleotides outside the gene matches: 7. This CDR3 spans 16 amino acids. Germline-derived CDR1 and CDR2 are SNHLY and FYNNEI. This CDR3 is CASRIPGLANTGELFF. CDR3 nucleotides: TGTGCCAGCAGGATACCGGGACTAGCAAACACCGGGGAGCTGTTTTTT.

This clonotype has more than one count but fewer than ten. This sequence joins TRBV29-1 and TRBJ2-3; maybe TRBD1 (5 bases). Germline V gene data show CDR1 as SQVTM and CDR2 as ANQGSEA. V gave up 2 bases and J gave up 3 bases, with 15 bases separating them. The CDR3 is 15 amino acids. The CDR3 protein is CSVEPPKGRTDTQYF. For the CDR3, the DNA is TGCAGCGTTGAACCTCCCAAGGGGCGGACAGATACGCAGTATTTT.

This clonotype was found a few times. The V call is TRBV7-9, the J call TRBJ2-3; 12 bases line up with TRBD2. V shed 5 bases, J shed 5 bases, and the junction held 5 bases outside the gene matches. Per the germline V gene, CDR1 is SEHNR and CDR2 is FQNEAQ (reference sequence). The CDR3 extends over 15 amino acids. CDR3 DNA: TGTGCCAGCAGCCCAACGGGACTAGCGGGAGATACGCAGTATTTT. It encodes CASSPTGLAGDTQYF.